The 8 T cell receptor beta chains below were found in one sample sequenced in a study of blood T cell repertoires in COVID-19. Profiled with immunoSEQ multiplex PCR; TCRdb holds only in-frame clones, not every one. The table records about 140,000 clones, approximately 85% of them present only once. Input material: peripheral blood. Receptors originate from a man aged 45 to 65 with acute or convalescent COVID-19.

The gene calls are TRBV20-1 and TRBJ2-3; TRBD2 matches at 8 bases. With 3 bases clipped from V and 7 bases from J, the junction kept 12 bases outside the gene matches. The CDR3 is 15 residues long. Germline V gene sequence: CDR1 DFQATT, CDR2 SNEGSKA (reference sequence). The CDR3 DNA sequence: TGCAGTGCTAGTTCCCACGGGGGGGCCGGAAATACGCAGTATTTT. This codes for CSASSHGGAGNTQYF.

This clone was observed once. The chain uses TRBV15 and TRBJ1-1; 9 nucleotides line up with TRBD1. This CDR3 has 14 amino acids. Germline CDR1 and CDR2: LNHNV and YYDKDF (reference sequence). The trim removed 7 bases at V and 1 base at J, leaving 4 bases unmatched. CDR3 loop: CATIKGQGNTEAFF. CDR3 coding DNA: TGTGCCACCATCAAGGGACAGGGGAACACTGAAGCTTTCTTT.

J is TRBJ2-5 and V is TRBV3-1 (or the pseudogene TRBV3-2), with D tentatively TRBD1 (6 bases). V was pared by 4 bases and J by 5 bases, with 17 bases between. Germline assignment: CDR1 LGHDT and CDR2 YNNKEL (reference sequence). The CDR3 extends over 15 amino acids. The CDR3 reads CASSPLQGIGETQYF. The CDR3 region has the DNA TGTGCCAGCAGCCCCTTACAGGGAATAGGGGAGACCCAGTACTTC.

The chain joins TRBV10-3 to TRBJ2-1; 7 bases are a match to TRBD2. The germline CDR1 and CDR2 sequences are ENHRY and SYGVKD. The CDR3 totals 14 residues. V gave up 7 bases and J gave up 5 bases; unmatched junction bases: 8. CDR3 coding DNA: TGTGCCATCATGTCTAGCGGCCTTCACAATGAGCAGTTCTTC. This sequence encodes CAIMSSGLHNEQFF.

The chain employs TRBV10-3 and TRBJ2-2; TRBD2 matches at 7 bases. Germline-derived CDR1 and CDR2 are ENHRY and SYGVKD. J lost 4 bases, V lost 3 bases, and 8 bases had no gene match. The CDR3 length is 16 residues. CDR3 in DNA: TGTGCCATCAGTGATTCTGGGGGGGTAGGCACCGGGGAGCTGTTTTTT. Protein: CAISDSGGVGTGELFF.

The chain uses TRBV9 and TRBJ2-5; 7 positions agree with TRBD2. The V and J ends lost 2 bases and 3 bases, in that order; junction bases with no gene match: 1. The CDR3 is 13 residues long. Per germline, CDR1 SGDLS and CDR2 YYNGEE. Written as DNA, the CDR3 is TGTGCCAGCAGCGTTCTAGCGGAAGAGACCCAGTACTTC. Protein: CASSVLAEETQYF.

This clone was recorded once. The V and J genes are TRBV5-5 and TRBJ2-7; the D gene is possibly TRBD2 (5 bases). From germline, CDR1 is SGHKS and CDR2 YYEKEE (reference sequence). Deletions cut 1 base from V and 3 bases from J, with 8 bases between. This CDR3 comprises 13 residues. CDR3 DNA sequence: TGTGCCAGCAGCTTGACGGGAAACTACGAGCAGTACTTC. Encoded protein: CASSLTGNYEQYF.

This clone showed up just a few times. V usage is TRBV5-4 and J usage is TRBJ2-3, with TRBD2 identical over 10 bases. The CDR3 loop spans 16 amino acids. Germline V gives CDR1 SGHNT, CDR2 YYREEE (reference sequence). The V and J ends lost 2 bases and 2 bases, in that order; junction bases with no gene match: 5. The chain's CDR3 is CASSFWTSGSTDTQYF. The CDR3 nucleotides read TGTGCCAGCAGCTTCTGGACTAGCGGATCCACAGATACGCAGTATTTT.